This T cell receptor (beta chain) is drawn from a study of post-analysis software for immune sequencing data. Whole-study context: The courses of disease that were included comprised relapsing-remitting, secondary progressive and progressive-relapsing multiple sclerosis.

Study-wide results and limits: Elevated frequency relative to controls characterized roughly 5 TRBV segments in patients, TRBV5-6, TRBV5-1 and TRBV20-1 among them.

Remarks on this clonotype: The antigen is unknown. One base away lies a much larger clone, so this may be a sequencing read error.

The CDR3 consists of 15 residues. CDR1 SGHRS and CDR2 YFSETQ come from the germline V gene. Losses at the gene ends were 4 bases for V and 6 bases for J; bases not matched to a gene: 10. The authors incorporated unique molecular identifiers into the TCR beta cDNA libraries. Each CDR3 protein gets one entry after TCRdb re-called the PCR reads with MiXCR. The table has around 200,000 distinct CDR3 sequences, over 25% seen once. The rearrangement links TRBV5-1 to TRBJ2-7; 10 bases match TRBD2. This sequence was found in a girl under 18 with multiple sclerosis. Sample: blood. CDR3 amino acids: CASSPDPRLAGEQYF. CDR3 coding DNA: TGCGCCAGCAGCCCAGACCCGAGACTAGCGGGCGAGCAGTACTTC.